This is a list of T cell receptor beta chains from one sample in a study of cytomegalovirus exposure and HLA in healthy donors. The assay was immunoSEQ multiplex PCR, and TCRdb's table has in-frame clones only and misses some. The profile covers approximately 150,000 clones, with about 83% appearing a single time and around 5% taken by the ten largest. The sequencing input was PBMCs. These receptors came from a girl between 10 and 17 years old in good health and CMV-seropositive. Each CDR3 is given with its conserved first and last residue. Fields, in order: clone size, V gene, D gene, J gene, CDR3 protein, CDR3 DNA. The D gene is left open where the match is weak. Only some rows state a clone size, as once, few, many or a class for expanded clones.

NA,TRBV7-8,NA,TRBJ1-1,CASSPRGGHPNTEAFF,TGTGCCAGCAGCCCTAGAGGCGGACACCCGAACACTGAAGCTTTCTTT
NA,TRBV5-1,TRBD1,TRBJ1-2,CASSLGGTGGSNYGYTF,TGCGCCAGCAGCTTGGGGGGGACAGGGGGCTCTAACTATGGCTACACCTTC
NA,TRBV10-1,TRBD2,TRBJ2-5,CASSDLAGGQETQYF,TGCGCCAGCAGTGATCTAGCGGGGGGTCAAGAGACCCAGTACTTC
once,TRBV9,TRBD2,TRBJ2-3,CASSVERSGGARTDTQYF,TGTGCCAGCAGCGTAGAGAGGAGCGGGGGGGCAAGGACAGATACGCAGTATTTT
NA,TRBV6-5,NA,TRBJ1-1,CASSYQGNTEAFF,TGTGCCAGCAGTTACCAGGGAAACACTGAAGCTTTCTTT
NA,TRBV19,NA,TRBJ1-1,CASTSRDIPNTEAFF,TGTGCCAGTACCTCACGGGACATCCCGAACACTGAAGCTTTCTTT
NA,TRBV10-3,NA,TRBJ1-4,CAISAQWNEKLFF,TGTGCCATCAGTGCCCAGTGGAATGAAAAACTGTTTTTT
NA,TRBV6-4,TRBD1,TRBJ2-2,CASSAGQGHTGELFF,TGTGCCAGCAGTGCTGGACAGGGGCACACCGGGGAGCTGTTTTTT
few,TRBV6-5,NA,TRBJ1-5,CASRTTPNQPQHF,TGTGCCAGCAGGACGACACCTAATCAGCCCCAGCATTTT
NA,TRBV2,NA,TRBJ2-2,CASSSGELFF,TGTGCCAGCAGTTCAGGGGAGCTGTTTTTT